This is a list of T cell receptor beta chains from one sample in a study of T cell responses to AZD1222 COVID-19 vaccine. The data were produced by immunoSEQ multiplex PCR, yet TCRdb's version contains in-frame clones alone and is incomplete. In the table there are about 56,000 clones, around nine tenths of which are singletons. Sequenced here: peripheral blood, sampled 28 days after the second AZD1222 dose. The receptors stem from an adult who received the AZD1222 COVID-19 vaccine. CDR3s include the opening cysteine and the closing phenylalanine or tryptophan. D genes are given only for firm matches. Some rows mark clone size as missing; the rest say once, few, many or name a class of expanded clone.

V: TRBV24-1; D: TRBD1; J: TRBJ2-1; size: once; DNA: TGTGCCACCAGCGATCCCCCCCACAGGGGTTTTAACAATGAGCAGTTCTTC; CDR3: CATSDPPHRGFNNEQFF
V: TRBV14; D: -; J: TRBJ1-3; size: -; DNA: TGTGCCAGCAGCCAAGTACCCGCCGGGGCTGGAAACACCATATATTTT; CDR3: CASSQVPAGAGNTIYF
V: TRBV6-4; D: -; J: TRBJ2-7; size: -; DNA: TGTGCCAGCAGTGATTACCGCAGGGAGCCCTACGAGCAGTACTTC; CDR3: CASSDYRREPYEQYF
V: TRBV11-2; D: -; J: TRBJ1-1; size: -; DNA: TGTGCCAGCAGCTTAGAGGTCAGGGAGGGCACTGAAGCTTTCTTT; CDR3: CASSLEVREGTEAFF
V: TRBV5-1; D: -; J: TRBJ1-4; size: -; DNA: TGCGCCAGCAGCTTAAGTAGCTTTAATGAAAAACTGTTTTTT; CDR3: CASSLSSFNEKLFF
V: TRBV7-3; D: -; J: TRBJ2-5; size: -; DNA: TGTGCCAGCAGCTTATCTGGAGAGACCCAGTACTTC; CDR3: CASSLSGETQYF
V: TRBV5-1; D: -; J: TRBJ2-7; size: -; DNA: TGCGCCAGCTTGGACAGTTTAACCTACGAGCAGTACTTC; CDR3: CASLDSLTYEQYF
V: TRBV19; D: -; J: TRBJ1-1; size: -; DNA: TGTGCCAGTGCCTTGGTTGATCGGTCAGGTGAAGCTTTCTTT; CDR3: CASALVDRSGEAFF
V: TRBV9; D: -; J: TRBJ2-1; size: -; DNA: TGTGCCAGTATAAGGAATTTGAATGAGCAGTTCTTC; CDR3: CASIRNLNEQFF
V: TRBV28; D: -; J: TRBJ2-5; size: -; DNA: TGTGCCAGCAGTTGGGGGTCGGGGAAGCAAGAGACCCAGTACTTC; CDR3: CASSWGSGKQETQYF
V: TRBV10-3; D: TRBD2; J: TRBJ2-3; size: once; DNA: TGTGCCATCACCGAGCGGGAGGGCAGGGGAAATACGCAGTATTTT; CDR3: CAITEREGRGNTQYF
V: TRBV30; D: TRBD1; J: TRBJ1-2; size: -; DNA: TGTGCCTGGAGTAAAGTCCCGGGACAGGGAAGTAAAGGCTACACCTTC; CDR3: CAWSKVPGQGSKGYTF
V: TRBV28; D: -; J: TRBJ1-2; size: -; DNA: TGTGCCATCGTAGGGGGGAGGAACTATGGCTACACCTTC; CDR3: CAIVGGRNYGYTF
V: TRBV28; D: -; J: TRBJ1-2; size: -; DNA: TGTGCCAGCAGTTTAAGCGGCTATGGCTACACCTTC; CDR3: CASSLSGYGYTF
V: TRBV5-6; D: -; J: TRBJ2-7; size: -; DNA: TGTGCCAGCAGCCCCCCGGATTCTTCCTACGAGCAGTACTTC; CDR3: CASSPPDSSYEQYF
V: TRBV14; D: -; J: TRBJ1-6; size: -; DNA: TGTGCCAGCAGCCCCTCGGGGGGTTCACCCCTCCACTTT; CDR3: CASSPSGGSPLHF
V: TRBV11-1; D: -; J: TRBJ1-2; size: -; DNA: TGTGCCAGCAGCTTGAGAGGGGTTTATGGCTACACCTTC; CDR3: CASSLRGVYGYTF
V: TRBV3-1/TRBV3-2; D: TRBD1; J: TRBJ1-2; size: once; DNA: TGTGCCAGCAGCCCATCCCACAGGGGCTCTGGCTACACCTTC; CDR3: CASSPSHRGSGYTF
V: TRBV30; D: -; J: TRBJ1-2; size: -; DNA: TGTGCCTGGGGGGAGGACCTCTATGGCTACACCTTC; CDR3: CAWGEDLYGYTF
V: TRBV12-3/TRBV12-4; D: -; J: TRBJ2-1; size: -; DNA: TGTGCCAGCAGTTCCAGCCTTGGGAATGAGCAGTTCTTC; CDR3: CASSSSLGNEQFF
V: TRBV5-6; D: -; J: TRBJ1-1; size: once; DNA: TGTGCCAGCAGCTGGGGCCGAAGGGTAAGGAACGGTGAAGCTTTCTTT; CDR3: CASSWGRRVRNGEAFF
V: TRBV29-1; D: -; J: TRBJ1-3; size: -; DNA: TGCAGCGTAGGGACTCCGGGAAACACCATATATTTT; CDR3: CSVGTPGNTIYF
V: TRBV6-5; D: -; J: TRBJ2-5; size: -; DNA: TGTGCCGGGACCCAGGGTCAAGAGACCCAGTACTTC; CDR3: CAGTQGQETQYF
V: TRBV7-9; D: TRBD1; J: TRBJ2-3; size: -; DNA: TGTGCCAGCAGCCCGCCGGGACAGTACACAGATACGCAGTATTTT; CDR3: CASSPPGQYTDTQYF
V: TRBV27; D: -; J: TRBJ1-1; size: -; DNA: TGTGCCAGCAGTTTAAGAGGGGTCACTGAAGCTTTCTTT; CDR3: CASSLRGVTEAFF
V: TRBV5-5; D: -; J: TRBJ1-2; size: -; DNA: TGTGCCAGCAGCTTGGAAGGCCAGGGGAGCGGTGGCTACACCTTC; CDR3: CASSLEGQGSGGYTF